This TCR beta chain was sequenced in a study of CD8 T cells in Susac syndrome. Germline V gene data show CDR1 as MDHEN and CDR2 as SYDVKM. The CDR3 totals 14 residues. The junction had 4 bases not matched to a gene; V was cut back by 5 bases and J by 1 base. With random hexamers, roughly 0.45 to 1 ug RNA was reverse transcribed. The amplification used immunoSEQ multiplex PCR on TCR beta CDR3; it spanned 54 Vbeta and 13 Jbeta. TCRdb itself ran the immunoSEQ multiplex PCR reads through MiXCR, one entry per CDR3 protein. This sample has approximately 230,000 distinct CDR3 sequences; roughly 93% occur once, and the top ten carry 0.065% to 0.075%. TEMRA cells underwent FACS enrichment and CD8+ and CD4+ T cells underwent negative isolation.

Input material: CD4+ T cells from PBMCs. The TCR sequence derives from a human donor with multiple sclerosis. The gene calls are TRBV28 and TRBJ1-2; 7 bases are shared with TRBD1. Here the CDR3 reads CASSAGTDNYGYTF. The CDR3 region has the DNA TGTGCCAGCAGTGCCGGGACAGATAACTATGGCTACACCTTC.